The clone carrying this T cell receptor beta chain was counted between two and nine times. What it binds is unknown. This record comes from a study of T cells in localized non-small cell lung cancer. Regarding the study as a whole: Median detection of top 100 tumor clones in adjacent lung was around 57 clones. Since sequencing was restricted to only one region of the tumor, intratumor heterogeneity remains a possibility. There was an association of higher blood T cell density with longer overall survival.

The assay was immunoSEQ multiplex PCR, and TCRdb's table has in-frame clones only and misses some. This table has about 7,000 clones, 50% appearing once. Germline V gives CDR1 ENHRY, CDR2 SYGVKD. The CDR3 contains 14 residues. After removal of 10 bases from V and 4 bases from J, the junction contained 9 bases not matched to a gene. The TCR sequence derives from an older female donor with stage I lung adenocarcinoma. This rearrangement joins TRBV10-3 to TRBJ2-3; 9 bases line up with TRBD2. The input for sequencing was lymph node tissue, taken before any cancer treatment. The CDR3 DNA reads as TGTGCCAGTTCGTTGCGGGGGGGCCCAGATACGCAGTATTTT. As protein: CASSLRGGPDTQYF.